This passage covers 31 T cell receptor beta chains from one sample sequenced in a study of blood T cell repertoires in COVID-19. Some clones are missing from TCRdb's copy, which holds only in-frame ones; the method was immunoSEQ multiplex PCR. There are almost 250,000 clones in the sample; approximately 86% occur only once, and about 1.5% lies in the top ten. Sequenced sample: PBMCs or T cells enriched from blood (not recorded which). The origin of the receptors is a woman between 50 and 59 years old who had recovered from COVID-19.

The chain links TRBV13 to TRBJ2-5, with 11 positions matching TRBD2. Germline trimming cut 5 bases from V and 5 bases from J; bases unmatched to any gene: 4. CDR1 and CDR2 (germline): PRHDT, FYEKMQ (reference sequence). The CDR3 has 14 amino acids. In nucleotides, the CDR3 is TGTGCCAGCAGCCGACTAGCGGGATTGGAGACCCAGTACTTC. Protein product: CASSRLAGLETQYF.

V usage is TRBV2 and J usage is TRBJ2-3; 7 bases agree with TRBD2. The germline V gene has CDR1 SNHLY and CDR2 FYNNEI. V lost 5 bases to trimming and J lost 3 bases; unmatched junction nucleotides: 8. This CDR3 region has 15 residues. In DNA form, the CDR3 reads TGTGCCAGCAGTCTGGGAGGGCTGGGTACAGATACGCAGTATTTT. Translation: CASSLGGLGTDTQYF.

The chain links TRBV27 to TRBJ1-4; 9 bases map to TRBD1. The junction had 5 bases not matched to a gene; V was cut back by 6 bases and J by 6 bases. Germline assignment: CDR1 MNHEY and CDR2 SMNVEV (reference sequence). The CDR3 is made up of 14 amino acids. The CDR3 DNA reads TGTGCCAGCAGAAACAGGGGGCGCGATGAAAAACTGTTTTTT. Its translation: CASRNRGRDEKLFF.

This clone occurred a few times. The chain is built from TRBV9 and TRBJ1-6; D unresolved. This CDR3 spans 14 amino acids. V dropped 0 bases and J dropped 5 bases, with 6 bases sitting between them. Looked up from germline, CDR1 is SGDLS and CDR2 is YYNGEE. In DNA, the CDR3 is TGTGCCAGCAGCGTAGGACTTAATAATTCACCCCTCCACTTT. Encoded protein: CASSVGLNNSPLHF.

The chain employs TRBV27 and TRBJ1-2, with a weak D call TRBD1 (6 bases). Germline loops: CDR1 MNHEY, CDR2 SMNVEV (reference sequence). Trimming removed 5 bases at V and 3 bases at J, with 10 bases between. This CDR3 has 13 residues. The CDR3 sequence is CASSIGGDYGYTF. The CDR3 coding sequence is TGTGCCAGCAGTATAGGGGGAGACTATGGCTACACCTTC.

This rearrangement joins TRBV29-1 to TRBJ2-7; 7 nucleotides agree with TRBD1. Per germline, CDR1 SQVTM and CDR2 ANQGSEA. After removal of 5 bases from V and 3 bases from J, the junction contained 7 bases not matched to a gene. The CDR3 has 13 residues. The CDR3 reads CSVPGQHLYEQYF. CDR3 DNA: TGCAGCGTTCCGGGACAGCATCTCTACGAGCAGTACTTC.

The chain employs TRBV19 and TRBJ2-2; 8 bases are shared with TRBD1. Germline CDR1 LNHDA, CDR2 SQIVND (reference sequence). J lost 4 bases, V lost 5 bases, and 6 bases had no gene match. The CDR3 is 15 residues long. The CDR3 protein is CASSLKDRVTGELFF. In DNA form, the CDR3 reads TGTGCCAGTAGTCTAAAGGACAGGGTCACCGGGGAGCTGTTTTTT.

This chain connects TRBV2 to TRBJ2-7; no clear D gene. Germline V gene lookup returns CDR1 SNHLY and CDR2 FYNNEI. V shed 7 bases and J shed 7 bases, with 14 bases lying between them. CDR3 length equals 12 residues. CDR3 sequence reads: CASMGGPQEQYF. CDR3 DNA sequence: TGTGCCAGCATGGGTGGGCCCCAGGAGCAGTACTTC.

V is TRBV30 and J is TRBJ1-5; D is uncertain. Germline V lookup: CDR1 GTSNPN, CDR2 SVGIG (reference sequence). CDR3 size: 13 residues. The V end lost 0 bases, the J end lost 4 bases, and 7 bases lay between the germline ends. The CDR3 spells CAWSVEGNQPQHF. The CDR3 nucleotides are TGTGCCTGGAGTGTCGAGGGAAATCAGCCCCAGCATTTT.

This clone occurred a few times. Other DNA variants within this sample encode the same CDR3. The CDR3 is CASSLTGVDYGYTF. DNA of the CDR3: TGTGCCAGCAGCTTAACAGGGGTGGACTATGGCTACACCTTC. V usage is TRBV7-9 and J usage is TRBJ1-2; 7 nucleotides match TRBD1. CDR3 length equals 14 residues. J gave up 3 bases and V 2 bases, and 3 bases lay outside the gene matches. Germline V gives CDR1 SEHNR, CDR2 FQNEAQ (reference sequence).

The CDR3 bases are TGTGCCAGCTGGAGGACAGGGGGCGCAGATACGCAGTATTTT. This gives the protein CASWRTGGADTQYF. V usage is TRBV6-5 and J usage is TRBJ2-3; 11 nucleotides match TRBD1. In germline, CDR1 is MNHEY, CDR2 SVGAGI. V lost 8 bases to trimming and J lost 4 bases; unmatched junction nucleotides: 5. The CDR3 has 14 residues.

This sequence joins TRBV3-1 (or the pseudogene TRBV3-2) and TRBJ2-2; 8 bases map to TRBD2. The J segment lost 1 base and the V segment lost 5 bases, leaving 6 bases of the junction unmatched. Per germline, CDR1 LGHDT and CDR2 YNNKEL (reference sequence). This CDR3 has 16 residues. The CDR3 nucleotides are TGTGCCAGCAGCGCCTTTACTAGCGGGAACACCGGGGAGCTGTTTTTT. This encodes CASSAFTSGNTGELFF.

The chain recombines TRBV21-1 with TRBJ1-1; no check of the table's D call, TRBD1, against the DNA was made. TRBV21-1 is deemed a pseudogene. This CDR3 has 14 residues. The chain's CDR3 is CASSKLETGGNAFF. CDR3 sequence (DNA): TGTGCCAGCAGCAAATTGGAGACAGGGGGCAACGCTTTCTTT.

This clone was seen once. This chain connects TRBV19 to TRBJ1-4; D gene unclear. Germline V lookup: CDR1 LNHDA, CDR2 SQIVND (reference sequence). The CDR3 spans 15 residues. The V gene lost 5 bases and the J gene lost 8 bases, with 18 bases spanning the gap. CDR3 nucleotides: TGTGCCAGTAGTTCCCTAGGTATTGGTCGCGAAAAACTGTTTTTT. Translated: CASSSLGIGREKLFF.

V usage is TRBV7-2 and J usage is TRBJ2-3; 7 nucleotides match TRBD2. The CDR3 totals 13 residues. V shed 4 bases and J 4 bases; nucleotides not matched to a gene: 2. CDR1 is SGHTA and CDR2 is FQGNSA in the germline V gene. The CDR3 reads CASSYREADTQYF. The CDR3 DNA reads as TGTGCCAGCAGCTACCGGGAGGCAGATACGCAGTATTTT.

The V call is TRBV5-5, the J call TRBJ2-7; 8 nucleotides agree with TRBD1. CDR1 and CDR2 from the germline V gene are SGHKS and YYEKEE (reference sequence). This CDR3 contains 15 residues. The junction had 9 bases not matched to a gene; V was cut back by 4 bases and J by 3 bases. The DNA for the CDR3 is TGTGCCAGCAGCCCGGTGGCAGGGGGCGGCTACGAGCAGTACTTC. Encoded protein: CASSPVAGGGYEQYF.

In its sample, this clone was seen a few times. This chain links TRBV10-3 with TRBJ1-2; 10 nucleotides align to TRBD1. Per germline, CDR1 ENHRY and CDR2 SYGVKD. V dropped 2 bases and J dropped 9; count of bases not matched to a gene: 6. The CDR3 is 14 residues long. The DNA of the CDR3 is TGTGCCATCAGTGAGGGACAGGGGGTATGGCGCTACACCTTC. It yields the protein CAISEGQGVWRYTF.

The chain uses TRBV4-1 and TRBJ1-1; TRBD1 aligns across 7 bases. From germline, CDR1 is MGHRA and CDR2 YSYEKL. CDR3 length equals 16 residues. Losses at the gene ends were 1 base for V and 3 bases for J; bases not matched to a gene: 8. The CDR3 region has the DNA TGCGCCAGCAGCCAAGGACAGGGTGAAGGGGACACTGAAGCTTTCTTT. Amino acid sequence: CASSQGQGEGDTEAFF.

This clone was recorded many times. V and J are TRBV6-6 and TRBJ1-5, with D perhaps TRBD1 (6 bases). The ends were cut back, 6 bases at V and 0 bases at J, with 12 bases in the middle. CDR1 MNHNY and CDR2 SVGAGI come from the germline V gene (reference sequence). The CDR3 has 15 residues. DNA of the CDR3: TGTGCCAGCAGCCCAGGGGACGATAGCAATCAGCCCCAGCATTTT. Its translation: CASSPGDDSNQPQHF.

This sequence joins TRBV19 and TRBJ1-1; 10 nucleotides align to TRBD1. The CDR3 length is 13 residues. V trimming: 9 bases; J trimming: 5 bases; junction bases outside the gene matches: 6. Per germline, CDR1 LNHDA and CDR2 SQIVND (reference sequence). The CDR3 here is CASRDRGRTEAFF. CDR3 in DNA: TGTGCCAGCAGGGACAGGGGAAGAACTGAAGCTTTCTTT.

The chain uses TRBV7-9 and TRBJ1-4, with TRBD1 matching over 8 bases. This CDR3 contains 16 residues. Losses at the gene ends were 2 bases for V and 4 bases for J; bases not matched to a gene: 6. Per the germline V gene, CDR1 is SEHNR and CDR2 is FQNEAQ (reference sequence). Here the CDR3 reads CASSLPQGAINEKLFF. The CDR3 DNA is TGTGCCAGCAGCTTACCTCAGGGGGCGATTAATGAAAAACTGTTTTTT.

V is TRBV12-5 and J is TRBJ2-3; D is unresolved. V was pared by 1 base and J by 6 bases, with 11 bases between. The germline CDR1 and CDR2 sequences are LGHNT and FRNRAP. The CDR3 is 14 residues long. In nucleotides, the CDR3 is TGTGCTAGTGGTTTGGCCCTATTCCCTGATACGCAGTATTTT. It codes for CASGLALFPDTQYF. Full variable domain (missing parts from reference TRBV12-5 and TRBJ2-3): DARVTQTPRHKVTEMGQEVTMRCQPILGHNTVFWYRQTMMQGLELLAYFRNRAPLDDSGMPKDRFSAEMPDATLATLKIQPSEPRDSAVYFCASGLALFPDTQYFGPGTRLTVL.

The rearrangement links TRBV28 to TRBJ1-2; TRBD1 agrees at 10 bases. V shed 5 bases and J 7 bases; nucleotides not matched to a gene: 10. Germline V lookup: CDR1 MDHEN, CDR2 SYDVKM. The CDR3 is 15 amino acids. CDR3 amino acids: CASSIPGQGFSGYTF. The CDR3 DNA follows: TGTGCCAGCAGTATTCCGGGACAGGGGTTCTCTGGCTACACCTTC.

This chain joins TRBV5-1 and TRBJ2-5, with no clear D. Germline V gene sequence: CDR1 SGHRS, CDR2 YFSETQ. This CDR3 is 14 amino acids long. V dropped 2 bases and J dropped 0 bases, with 8 bases sitting between them. CDR3 sequence reads: CASSFLRNQETQYF. The CDR3 nucleotides are TGCGCCAGCAGCTTCCTAAGAAACCAAGAGACCCAGTACTTC.

The V call is TRBV19, the J call TRBJ1-2; 9 nucleotides match TRBD1. The CDR3 loop spans 15 amino acids. The germline gives CDR1 LNHDA, CDR2 SQIVND (reference sequence). V trimming: 4 bases; J trimming: 4 bases; junction bases outside the gene matches: 7. The DNA of the CDR3 is TGTGCCAGTAGTAGGACAGGGGTTACCGTCTATGGCTACACCTTC. Encoded protein: CASSRTGVTVYGYTF.

The V and J genes are TRBV10-3 and TRBJ1-4; D unclear. V was shortened by 3 bases and J by 5 bases, with 13 bases between the two germline ends. Per germline, CDR1 ENHRY and CDR2 SYGVKD. The CDR3 length is 15 residues. The CDR3 loop is CAISDRGGKNEKLFF. For the CDR3, the DNA is TGTGCCATCAGTGATCGCGGCGGCAAGAATGAAAAACTGTTTTTT.

This clone is termed medium-sized. The chain employs TRBV7-9 and TRBJ1-2; D may be TRBD1 (5 bases). Between the trimmed V and J ends, which lost 5 bases and 4 bases, there was a span of 11 bases. The CDR3 loop spans 13 amino acids. Germline CDR1 reads SEHNR; CDR2 reads FQNEAQ (reference sequence). DNA for the CDR3: TGTGCCAGCAGCCGTCGACAGCCCTATGGCTACACCTTC. Its protein product is CASSRRQPYGYTF.

This chain links TRBV6-5 with TRBJ1-2, with D maybe TRBD1 (6 bases). From germline, CDR1 is MNHEY and CDR2 SVGAGI. This CDR3 is 13 amino acids long. The V and J ends lost 4 bases and 5 bases respectively, with 11 bases between them. CDR3 region: CASSSGQSYGYTF. Written as DNA, the CDR3 is TGTGCCAGCAGTTCTGGACAGTCATATGGCTACACCTTC.

CDR3: CASSLDASGREGGIRSTDTQYF. The DNA for the CDR3 is TGCGCCAGCAGCTTGGACGCTAGCGGGAGGGAGGGCGGCATACGGAGCACAGATACGCAGTATTTT. The V call is TRBV5-1, the J call TRBJ2-3, with TRBD2 matching over 12 bases. V shed 0 bases and J 0 bases; nucleotides not matched to a gene: 17. Germline V gives CDR1 SGHRS, CDR2 YFSETQ. This CDR3 spans 22 amino acids.

The V call is TRBV3-1 (or the pseudogene TRBV3-2), the J call TRBJ2-1; 10 bases match TRBD2. V dropped 1 base and J dropped 9; count of bases not matched to a gene: 9. This CDR3 spans 16 amino acids. The V gene's germline CDR1 is LGHDT and CDR2 YNNKEL (reference sequence). The CDR3, as DNA: TGTGCCAGCAGCCAAGGGTTCAGCGGGAGGGCCCTTGAGCAGTTCTTC. Amino acids: CASSQGFSGRALEQFF.

The V call is TRBV4-1, the J call TRBJ2-2; 7 bases fit TRBD2. The CDR3 is 17 amino acids. The ends lost 2 bases at V and 5 bases at J; junction bases unmatched: 11. Germline V gene data show CDR1 as MGHRA and CDR2 as YSYEKL. CDR3 protein: CASSQRVPGAGTGELFF. The CDR3 DNA sequence: TGCGCCAGCAGCCAAAGGGTACCGGGAGCGGGAACCGGGGAGCTGTTTTTT.